The rows below give T cell receptor beta chains drawn from one sample of a study of T cells in Graves' hyperthyroidism and ophthalmopathy. Each CDR3 protein is one row after TCRdb ran MiXCR on the multiplex PCR reads. The sample has roughly 500,000 distinct CDR3 sequences; about 15% are singletons. Sequencing was done on a sample of blood. These receptors came from a woman aged 25 to 39 with Graves' hyperthyroidism that later progressed to Graves' ophthalmopathy. The CDR3 runs from the conserved cysteine through the conserved F or W. A D gene is named only where the DNA matches it firmly. A clone size is listed for some rows: how often the clone was seen (once, few, many), or a class if it is expanded.

size	D	V	J	CDR3	DNA
.	TRBD2	TRBV20-1	TRBJ2-5	CSARELPGLAGGFQETQYF	TGCAGTGCTAGAGAACTCCCGGGACTAGCGGGAGGGTTCCAAGAGACCCAGTACTTC
many	.	TRBV12-3/TRBV12-4	TRBJ1-3	CASSPITLRDGNTIYF	TGTGCCAGCAGTCCAATAACCCTTCGGGACGGAAACACCATATATTTT
many	.	TRBV12-3/TRBV12-4	TRBJ2-3	CASSLSGLATDTQYF	TGTGCCAGCAGTTTGTCGGGACTCGCAACAGATACGCAGTATTTT
few	TRBD2	TRBV7-9	TRBJ2-1	CASRNRPLLAGGYNEQFF	TGTGCCAGCAGGAACCGCCCCCTCTTAGCGGGAGGCTACAATGAGCAGTTCTTC
.	.	TRBV5-5	TRBJ1-5	CASSLYWGEGQPQHF	TGTGCCAGCAGCTTGTATTGGGGAGAGGGCCAGCCCCAGCATTTT
many	TRBD2	TRBV10-3	TRBJ2-3	CAISEFREEWADTQYF	TGTGCCATCAGTGAGTTTCGGGAGGAATGGGCAGATACGCAGTATTTT
many	TRBD1	TRBV27	TRBJ1-5	CASRRQGVGDQPQHF	TGTGCCAGCAGAAGACAGGGGGTGGGGGATCAGCCCCAGCATTTT
many	.	TRBV7-9	TRBJ2-7	CASSPNSGEQYF	TGTGCCAGCAGCCCAAATAGTGGTGAGCAGTACTTC
.	.	TRBV5-1	TRBJ2-1	CASSLWGEVYNEQFF	TGCGCCAGCAGCTTGTGGGGGGAGGTCTACAATGAGCAGTTCTTC
many	.	TRBV7-2	TRBJ2-5	CASSSYRTVETQYF	TGTGCCAGCAGCTCCTACCGGACGGTGGAGACCCAGTACTTC
many	.	TRBV20-1	TRBJ1-4	CSASNDRTNEKLFF	TGCAGTGCTTCTAACGACAGAACTAATGAAAAACTGTTTTTT
.	.	TRBV12-3/TRBV12-4	TRBJ2-3	CASSLLDTRYF	TGTGCCAGCAGTTTGTTAGATACGCGGTATTTT
many	TRBD2	TRBV27	TRBJ2-5	CASSLTSGGETQYF	TGTGCCAGCAGCCTGACTAGCGGTGGGGAGACCCAGTACTTC
many	.	TRBV14	TRBJ2-1	CASSHPTPPRVQFF	TGTGCCAGCAGCCACCCTACACCGCCAAGGGTGCAGTTCTTC
many	.	TRBV20-1	TRBJ2-1	CSAIRDYNEQFF	TGCAGTGCTATAAGGGATTACAATGAGCAGTTCTTC
many	TRBD2	TRBV19	TRBJ2-1	CASSSVGLAGGRGGGNEQFF	TGTGCCAGTAGTTCAGTGGGACTAGCGGGAGGGCGTGGCGGTGGTAATGAGCAGTTCTTC
few	.	TRBV28	TRBJ2-7	CASSSHLGGKYEQYF	TGTGCCAGCAGTTCCCATCTGGGGGGAAAGTACGAGCAGTACTTC
many	.	TRBV3-1	TRBJ1-1	CASSQAWGRTEAFF	TGTGCCAGCAGCCAAGCTTGGGGTCGGACTGAAGCTTTCTTT
.	.	TRBV29-1	TRBJ1-2	CSVQGINGYTF	TGCAGCGTTCAGGGTATCAATGGCTACACCTTC
many	.	TRBV24-1	TRBJ2-3	CATSDSRLVLTDTQYF	TGTGCCACCAGTGATTCGCGCCTAGTCCTCACAGATACGCAGTATTTT